This T cell receptor (beta chain) was obtained from a study of identical twins. This clonotype was observed a handful of times. TCRdb reprocessed the 5' RACE reads with MiXCR, giving one entry per CDR3 protein. The repertoire holds just over 500,000 distinct CDR3 sequences, with about 20% as singletons. Trimming shortened V by 3 bases and J by 4 bases, and 6 bases separated the two germline ends. This CDR3 region has 12 residues. The germline CDR1 and CDR2 sequences are MNHNS and SASEGT. These data also formed part of another study, on T cells expressing NK-cell markers. Per that study: In roughly six donors, dominant CD3+CD56+NKG2C+ clonotypes ranked among the top 10 CD8+ clonotypes.

This TCR was sampled from a woman under 30 in good health. This chain joins TRBV6-1 and TRBJ1-2, with a weak D call TRBD1 (5 bases). The specimen was CD4+ T cells sorted from blood. CDR3 amino acids: CASSEGVYGYTF. The DNA for the CDR3 is TGTGCCAGCAGTGAGGGGGTCTATGGCTACACCTTC.